The clone carrying this T cell receptor beta chain has a single count. Germline assignment: CDR1 LGHDT and CDR2 YNNKEL (reference sequence). V lost 4 bases to trimming and J lost 6 bases; unmatched junction nucleotides: 13. CDR3 length: 16 residues. The entry originates in a study of blood T cell repertoires in COVID-19. Overall study context: The samples span acute and convalescent COVID-19 from the United States, Italy and Spain. The cDNA or gDNA used as material had been derived from T cells, B-cell-depleted T cells, or PBMCs.

In the authors' workflow: How many nucleated cells were present was estimated from reference gene primer amplification. Using immunoSEQ multiplex PCR, the repertoire was profiled, and TCRdb retains in-frame clones only, with some absent. V, J and clone size reflect that table, while D and trimming were determined from the DNA. This table has 200,000 to 250,000 clones, 86% appearing once. The sequenced sample was peripheral blood. This chain connects TRBV3-1 (or the pseudogene TRBV3-2) to TRBJ1-1; TRBD1 agrees at 8 bases. The TCR comes from a man aged 80 or over with acute or convalescent COVID-19. As DNA, the CDR3 is TGTGCCAGCAGCCTCAGGACAGGGAGAGGGGCGTCTGAAGCTTTCTTT. It is translated as CASSLRTGRGASEAFF.